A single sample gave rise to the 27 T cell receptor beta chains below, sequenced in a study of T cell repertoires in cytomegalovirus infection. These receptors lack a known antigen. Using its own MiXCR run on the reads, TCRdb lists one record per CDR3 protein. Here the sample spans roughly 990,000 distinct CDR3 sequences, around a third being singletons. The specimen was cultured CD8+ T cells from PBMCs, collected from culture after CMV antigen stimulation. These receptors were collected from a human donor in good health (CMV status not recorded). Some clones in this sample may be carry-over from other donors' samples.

This CDR3 is CASSPRGTIYEQYV. The CDR3 region has the DNA TGTGCCAGCAGCCCTAGGGGCACTATCTACGAGCAGTACGTC. The chain employs TRBV27 and TRBJ2-7; D is possibly TRBD1 (5 bases). V lost 6 bases and J lost 3, with 15 bases in between. The CDR3 has 14 residues. Germline lookup yields CDR1 MNHEY and CDR2 SMNVEV (reference sequence).

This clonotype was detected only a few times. CDR3 nucleotides: TGTGCCACCACTACCTACGAGCAGTACTTC. It codes for CATTTYEQYF. The chain couples TRBV2 to TRBJ2-7; no clear D gene. Germline V gene lookup returns CDR1 SNHLY and CDR2 FYNNEI. V was shortened by 10 bases and J by 2 bases, with 6 bases between the two germline ends. This CDR3 has 10 amino acids.

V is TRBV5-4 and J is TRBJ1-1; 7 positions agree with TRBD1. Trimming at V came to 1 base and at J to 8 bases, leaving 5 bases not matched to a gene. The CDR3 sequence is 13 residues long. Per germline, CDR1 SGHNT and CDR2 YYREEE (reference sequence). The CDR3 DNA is TGTGCCAGCAGCTTGCGGGACAGCTCAGAAGCTTTCTTT. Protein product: CASSLRDSSEAFF.

The CDR3 protein is CASSFPTGPGETQYF. The CDR3, as DNA: TGTGCCAGCAGCTTTCCGACAGGCCCCGGGGAGACCCAGTACTTC. The chain links TRBV5-6 to TRBJ2-5; D possibly corresponds to TRBD1 (6 bases). Per the germline V gene, CDR1 is SGHDT and CDR2 is YYEEEE. The V end was cut by 2 bases, the J end by 5 bases, with 16 bases between. The CDR3 runs to 15 residues.

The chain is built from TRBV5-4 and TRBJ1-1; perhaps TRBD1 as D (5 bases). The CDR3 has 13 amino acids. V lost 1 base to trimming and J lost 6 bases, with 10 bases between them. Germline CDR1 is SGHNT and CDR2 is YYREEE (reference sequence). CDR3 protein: CASSLRGVPEAFF. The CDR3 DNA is TGTGCCAGCAGCTTGCGAGGGGTCCCTGAAGCTTTCTTT.

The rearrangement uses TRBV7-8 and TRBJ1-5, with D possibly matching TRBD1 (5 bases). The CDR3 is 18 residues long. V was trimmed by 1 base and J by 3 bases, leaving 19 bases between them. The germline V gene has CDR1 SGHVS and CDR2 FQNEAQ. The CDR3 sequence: CASSLDWAGGGNNQPQHF. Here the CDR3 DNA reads TGTGCCAGCAGCTTAGATTGGGCCGGGGGGGGGAACAATCAGCCCCAGCATTTT. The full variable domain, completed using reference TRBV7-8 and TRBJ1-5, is GAGVSQSPRYKVAKRGQDVALRCDPISGHVSLFWYQQALGQGPEFLTYFQNEAQLDKSGLPSDRFFAERPEGSVSTLKIQRTQQEDSAVYLCASSLDWAGGGNNQPQHFGDGTRLSIL.

CDR3 sequence reads: CSARDPRGGGAVGELFF. CDR3 bases: TGCAGTGCTAGAGATCCACGGGGCGGGGGGGCAGTTGGGGAGCTGTTTTTT. The chain is built from TRBV20-1 and TRBJ2-2; 9 bases are a match to TRBD2. The junction had 13 bases not matched to a gene; V was cut back by 0 bases and J by 8 bases. Germline loops: CDR1 DFQATT, CDR2 SNEGSKA (reference sequence). The CDR3 runs 17 residues.

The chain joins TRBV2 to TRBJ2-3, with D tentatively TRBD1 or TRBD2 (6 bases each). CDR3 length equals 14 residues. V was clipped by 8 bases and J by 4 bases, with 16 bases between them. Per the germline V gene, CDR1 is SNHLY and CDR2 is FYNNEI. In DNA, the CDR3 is TGTGCCAGCTCTAAGGGTGGGGGGCCAGATACGCAGTATTTT. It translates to CASSKGGGPDTQYF. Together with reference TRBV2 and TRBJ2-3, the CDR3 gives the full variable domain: EPEVTQTPSHQVTQMGQEVILRCVPISNHLYFYWYRQILGQKVEFLVSFYNNEISEKSEIFDDQFSVERPDGSNFTLKIRSTKLEDSAMYFCASSKGGGPDTQYFGPGTRLTVL.

Here the CDR3 DNA reads TGTGCCAGCAGTGAAAGGGTAGGGCCCAACGAGCAGTACGTC. It translates to CASSERVGPNEQYV. This chain uses TRBV2 with TRBJ2-7, with D hard to call. There are 14 residues in the CDR3. The germline CDR1 and CDR2 sequences are SNHLY and FYNNEI. V was trimmed by 2 bases and J by 5 bases, leaving 13 bases between them.

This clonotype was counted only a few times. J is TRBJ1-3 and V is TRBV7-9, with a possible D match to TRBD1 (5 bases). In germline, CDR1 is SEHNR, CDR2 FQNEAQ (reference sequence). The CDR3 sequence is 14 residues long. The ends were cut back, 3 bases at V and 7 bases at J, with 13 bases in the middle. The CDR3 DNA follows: TGTGCCAGCAGCTTGGGGGTTCTTTGGAACACCATATATTTT. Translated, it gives CASSLGVLWNTIYF.

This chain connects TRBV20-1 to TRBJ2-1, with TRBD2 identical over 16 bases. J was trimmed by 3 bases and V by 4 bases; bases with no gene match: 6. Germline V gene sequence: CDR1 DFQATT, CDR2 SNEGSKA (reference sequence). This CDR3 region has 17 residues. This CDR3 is CSAKGLAGGGYYNEQFF. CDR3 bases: TGCAGTGCTAAGGGACTAGCGGGGGGGGGTTACTACAATGAGCAGTTCTTC.

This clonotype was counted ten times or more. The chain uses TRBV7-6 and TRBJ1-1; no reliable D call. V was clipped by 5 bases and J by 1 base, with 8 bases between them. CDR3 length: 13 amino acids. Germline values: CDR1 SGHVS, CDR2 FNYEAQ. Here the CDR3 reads CASSDKGNTEAFF. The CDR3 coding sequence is TGTGCCAGCAGCGACAAGGGGAACACTGAAGCTTTCTTT. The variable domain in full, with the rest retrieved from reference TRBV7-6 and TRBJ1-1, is GAGVSQSPRYKVTKRGQDVALRCDPISGHVSLYWYRQALGQGPEFLTYFNYEAQQDKSGLPNDRFSAERPEGSISTLTIQRTEQRDSAMYRCASSDKGNTEAFFGQGTRLTVV.

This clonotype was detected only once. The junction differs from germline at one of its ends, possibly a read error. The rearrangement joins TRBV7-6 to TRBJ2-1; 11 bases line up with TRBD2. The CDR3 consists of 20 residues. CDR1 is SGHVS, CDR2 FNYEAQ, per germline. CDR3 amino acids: CTSSSSRSLAGGKSYNEQFF. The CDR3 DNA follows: TGTACCAGCAGCTCTAGCCGGTCGCTAGCGGGGGGTAAATCCTACAATGAGCAGTTCTTC.

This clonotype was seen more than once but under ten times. CDR3 sequence reads: CASSQVQSTDTQYF. The DNA of the CDR3 is TGCGCCAGCAGCCAGGTACAAAGCACAGATACGCAGTATTTT. This chain connects TRBV4-1 to TRBJ2-3, with D unresolved. V was pared by 3 bases and J by 0 bases, with 7 bases between. Germline CDR1 is MGHRA and CDR2 is YSYEKL. This CDR3 region has 14 residues.

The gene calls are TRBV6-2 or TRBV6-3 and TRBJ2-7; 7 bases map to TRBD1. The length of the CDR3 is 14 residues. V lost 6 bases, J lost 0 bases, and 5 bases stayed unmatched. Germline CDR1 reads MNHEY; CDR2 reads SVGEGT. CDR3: CASRTGPFSYEQYF. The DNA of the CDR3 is TGTGCCAGCAGGACAGGGCCCTTCTCCTACGAGCAGTACTTC.

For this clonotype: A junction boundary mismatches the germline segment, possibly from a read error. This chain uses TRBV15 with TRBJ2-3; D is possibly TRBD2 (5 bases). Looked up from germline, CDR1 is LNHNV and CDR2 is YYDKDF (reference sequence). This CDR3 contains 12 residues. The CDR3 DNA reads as TGTGCCACCAGCAGCCAAGGCCCTCCGGGATTTTTT. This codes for CATSSQGPPGFF.

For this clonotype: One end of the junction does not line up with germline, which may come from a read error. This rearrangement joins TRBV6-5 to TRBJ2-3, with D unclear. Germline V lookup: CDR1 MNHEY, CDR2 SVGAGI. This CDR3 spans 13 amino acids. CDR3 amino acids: CASSYSSTDMQYF. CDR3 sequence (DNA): TGTGCCAGCAGTTACTCGAGTACAGATATGCAGTATTTT.

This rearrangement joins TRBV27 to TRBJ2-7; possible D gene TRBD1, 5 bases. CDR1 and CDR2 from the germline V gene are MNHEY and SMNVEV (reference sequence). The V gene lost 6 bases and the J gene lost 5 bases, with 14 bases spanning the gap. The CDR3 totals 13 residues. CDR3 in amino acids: CASSPGYPNEQYF. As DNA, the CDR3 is TGTGCCAGCAGCCCAGGGTACCCTAACGAGCAGTACTTC.

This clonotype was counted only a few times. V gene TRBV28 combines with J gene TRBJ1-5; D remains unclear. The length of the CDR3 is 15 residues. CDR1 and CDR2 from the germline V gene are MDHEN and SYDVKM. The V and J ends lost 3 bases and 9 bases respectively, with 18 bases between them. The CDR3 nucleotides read TGTGCCAGCAGTTTTCTTGAGGTCCCGGTAGGGCCCCAGCATTTT. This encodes CASSFLEVPVGPQHF.

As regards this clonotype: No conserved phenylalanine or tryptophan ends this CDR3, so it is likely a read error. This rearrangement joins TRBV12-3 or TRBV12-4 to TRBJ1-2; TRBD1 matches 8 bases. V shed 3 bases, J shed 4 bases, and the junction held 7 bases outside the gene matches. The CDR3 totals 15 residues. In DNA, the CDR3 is TGTGCCAGCAGTTTGCGGCAGGGGGCCGGCTATGGCTACACCATC. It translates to CASSLRQGAGYGYTI.

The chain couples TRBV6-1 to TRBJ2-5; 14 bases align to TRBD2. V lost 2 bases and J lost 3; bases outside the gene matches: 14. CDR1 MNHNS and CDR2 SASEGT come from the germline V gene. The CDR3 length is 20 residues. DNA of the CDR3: TGTGCCAGCAGTGAATATGGAGGGACTAGCGGGGGAAAGAGAGAAGAGACCCAGTACTTC. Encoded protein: CASSEYGGTSGGKREETQYF.

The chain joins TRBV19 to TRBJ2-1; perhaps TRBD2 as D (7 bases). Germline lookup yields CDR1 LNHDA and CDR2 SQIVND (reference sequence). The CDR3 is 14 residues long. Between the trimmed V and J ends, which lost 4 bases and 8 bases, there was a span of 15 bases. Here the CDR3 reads CASSKAGAGYEQFF. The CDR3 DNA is TGTGCCAGTAGTAAGGCGGGGGCGGGGTATGAGCAGTTCTTC.

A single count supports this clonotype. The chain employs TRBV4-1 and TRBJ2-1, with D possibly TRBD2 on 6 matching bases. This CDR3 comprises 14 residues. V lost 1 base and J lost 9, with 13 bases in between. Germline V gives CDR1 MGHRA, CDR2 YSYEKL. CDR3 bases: TGCGCCAGCAGCCAAGGGGAATTGGGAGGTGAGCAGTTCTTC. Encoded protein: CASSQGELGGEQFF.

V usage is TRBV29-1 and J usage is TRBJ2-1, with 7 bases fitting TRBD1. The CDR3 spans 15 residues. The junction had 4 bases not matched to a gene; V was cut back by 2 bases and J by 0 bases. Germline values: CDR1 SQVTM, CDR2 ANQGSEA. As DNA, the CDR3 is TGCAGCGTTGAACCGACAGGGAGCTCCTACAATGAGCAGTTCTTC. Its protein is CSVEPTGSSYNEQFF.

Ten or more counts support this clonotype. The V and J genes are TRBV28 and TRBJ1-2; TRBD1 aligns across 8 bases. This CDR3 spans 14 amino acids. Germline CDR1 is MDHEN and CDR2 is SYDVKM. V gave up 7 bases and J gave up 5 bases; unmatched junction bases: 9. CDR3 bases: TGTGCCAGCACCATGACAGGGGCAGGATATGGCTACACCTTC. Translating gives CASTMTGAGYGYTF.

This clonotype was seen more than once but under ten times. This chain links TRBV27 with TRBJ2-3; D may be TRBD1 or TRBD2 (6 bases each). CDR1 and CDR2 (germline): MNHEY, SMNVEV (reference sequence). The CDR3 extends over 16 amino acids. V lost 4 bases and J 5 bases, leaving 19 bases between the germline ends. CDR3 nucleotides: TGTGCCAGCAGTTCCCTTTCCGGGGGCGAAAAAGATACGCAGTATTTT. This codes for CASSSLSGGEKDTQYF.

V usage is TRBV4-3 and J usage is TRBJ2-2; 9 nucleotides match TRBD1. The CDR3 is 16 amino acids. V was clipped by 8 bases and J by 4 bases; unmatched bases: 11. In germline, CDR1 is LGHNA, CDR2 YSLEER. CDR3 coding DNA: TGCGCCAGCGCCTACAGGACAGGGGATATCACCGGGGAGCTGTTTTTT. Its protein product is CASAYRTGDITGELFF.